The 18 T cell receptor beta chains below all came from one sample that was sequenced in a study of T cell clonality in common variable immunodeficiency. Only in-frame clones appear in the TCRdb table, and some are missing; sequencing was by immunoSEQ multiplex PCR. The repertoire has tens of thousands of clones, none seen only once; the ten largest take approximately 0.8%. Sequences were obtained from peripheral blood mononuclear cells. The receptors come from a person aged 18 to 69 in good health.

This clone was seen at least ten times. The read comes to an end 3 residues before the CDR3 does, leaving the germline J gene to fill in the end. The V gene is TRBV19, the J gene TRBJ2-2, with 11 positions matching TRBD2. Losses at the gene ends were 0 bases for V and 5 bases for J; bases not matched to a gene: 8. Per germline, CDR1 LNHDA and CDR2 SQIVND (reference sequence). The CDR3 totals 18 residues. CDR3 DNA, as far as it was read: TGTGCCAGTAGTATAGATACTAGCGGGAGATTTAAAACCGGGGAG. Protein sequence: CASSIDTSGRFKTGE. The CDR3 in its entirety is CASSIDTSGRFKTGELFF.

Turning to this clone: Coverage ceases 3 residues before the CDR3 finishes, and the germline J gene fills in the end. This rearrangement joins TRBV4-2 to TRBJ2-7; 9 nucleotides align to TRBD2. Germline V gene data show CDR1 as LGHNA and CDR2 as YNFKEQ. Unmatched junction bases numbered 10, after V lost 1 base and J lost 3 bases. The CDR3 spans 17 residues. CDR3 DNA, as far as it was read: TGTGCCAGCAGCCAAGGTAGCGGGAGTGCCCCAAGCTACGAG. Its translation is CASSQGSGSAPSYE. In full, the CDR3 reads CASSQGSGSAPSYEQYF.

This clone was counted many times. The CDR3 extends 3 residues past the end of the read, so its final part is completed from the germline J gene. The gene calls are TRBV7-3 and TRBJ2-3; 13 bases match TRBD2. Trimming cost V 6 bases and J 4 bases; bases outside gene matches: 7. Germline V gene data show CDR1 as SGHTA and CDR2 as FQGTGA. The CDR3 loop spans 16 amino acids. CDR3 protein: CASRKGLAGEADTQYF. The sequenced part of the CDR3 DNA is TGTGCCAGCAGAAAAGGACTAGCGGGAGAGGCAGATACG.

Many counts were recorded for this clone. The read halts 3 residues ahead of the CDR3 end, with the missing end drawn from the germline J gene. This rearrangement joins TRBV4-1 to TRBJ1-6, with D possibly TRBD1 on 6 matching bases. With 2 bases removed from V and 4 bases from J, the gap between germline ends came to 12 bases. Germline V CDR1 and CDR2: MGHRA, YSYEKL. The CDR3 length is 16 residues. The CDR3 sequence: CASSQRLTGYNSPLHF. The part of the CDR3 DNA that was read is TGCGCCAGCAGCCAACGACTGACAGGATATAATTCACCC.

This clone has at least ten counts. The CDR3 end lies 3 residues beyond the end of the read and is filled in from the germline J gene. This sequence joins TRBV20-1 and TRBJ2-7, with 8 bases identical to TRBD2. From germline, CDR1 is DFQATT and CDR2 SNEGSKA (reference sequence). V dropped 5 bases and J dropped 0; count of bases not matched to a gene: 9. The CDR3 consists of 15 residues. The sequenced CDR3 bases are TGCAGTGCTTCCCTTAGCGGGGCCCGCTCCTACGAG. Protein product: CSASLSGARSYE. The full CDR3 reads CSASLSGARSYEQYF.

This clone was counted many times. The read terminates 3 residues before the CDR3 end, so the remaining end is supplied by the germline J gene. V is TRBV5-4 and J is TRBJ1-3; D call uncertain. V was clipped by 2 bases and J by 4 bases, with 13 bases between them. The CDR3 spans 15 residues. CDR1 is SGHNT, CDR2 YYREEE, per germline (reference sequence). The sequenced part of the CDR3 DNA is TGTGCCAGCAGCTTTGAACAGACGCAAGGAAACACC. Translation gives CASSFEQTQGNT. The entire CDR3 sequence reads CASSFEQTQGNTIYF. Based on the CDR3 plus reference TRBV5-4 and TRBJ1-3, the full variable domain is ETGVTQSPTHLIKTRGQQVTLRCSSQSGHNTVSWYQQALGQGPQFIFQYYREEENGRGNFPPRFSGLQFPNYSSELNVNALELDDSALYLCASSFEQTQGNTIYFGEGSWLTVV.

There are many counts of this clone. The read falls 3 residues short of the CDR3 end, and the missing part is taken from the germline J gene. This chain links TRBV28 with TRBJ2-3, with TRBD1 as a possible D gene (5 bases). This CDR3 is built from 13 residues. Trimming removed 5 bases at V and 6 bases at J, with 12 bases between. CDR1 is MDHEN and CDR2 is SYDVKM in the germline V gene. CDR3 DNA, as far as it was read: TGTGCCAGCAGTCTACCCCCAGGGGATACG. Protein: CASSLPPGDT. The entire CDR3 is CASSLPPGDTQYF.

In this sample, this clone turned up many times. With the read ending 3 residues before the CDR3 end, the germline J gene is used to fill in that end. This chain links TRBV5-4 with TRBJ2-3, with a weak D call TRBD1 (6 bases). Per the germline V gene, CDR1 is SGHNT and CDR2 is YYREEE (reference sequence). Trimming pared 2 bases from V and 0 bases from J, leaving 7 bases between. The CDR3 extends over 14 amino acids. CDR3 residues: CASSFGQSTDTQYF. The CDR3 DNA, read in part, is TGTGCCAGCAGCTTTGGACAGAGCACAGATACG.

This clone has at least ten counts. The missing CDR3 end, 3 residues past where the read stops, is filled in from the germline J gene. The chain combines TRBV5-1 with TRBJ2-3; D might be TRBD1 (7 bases). Between the trimmed V and J ends, which lost 1 base and 5 bases, there was a span of 11 bases. Looked up from germline, CDR1 is SGHRS and CDR2 is YFSETQ. CDR3 size: 14 residues. The CDR3 bases that were read are TGCGCCAGCAGCTTGTCCCAGGGGGGAGATACG. It yields the protein CASSLSQGGDT. The full CDR3 protein reads CASSLSQGGDTQYF.

This clone was picked up a small number of times. The read ends 3 residues shy of where the CDR3 ends; the end is completed using the germline J gene. Other DNA sequences in the same sample also yield this CDR3. The chain is built from TRBV20-1 and TRBJ2-1; TRBD2 might be the D (6 bases). CDR1 and CDR2 from the germline V gene are DFQATT and SNEGSKA (reference sequence). The CDR3 runs 15 residues. Trimming removed 3 bases at V and 1 base at J, with 13 bases between. The part of the CDR3 DNA that was read is TGCAGTGCTAGTATCTCGGCGGGATCCTACAATGAG. Protein product: CSASISAGSYNE. The whole CDR3 reads CSASISAGSYNEQFF.

The table lists this clone with many counts. With the read ending 3 residues before the CDR3 end, the germline J gene is used to fill in that end. The genes are TRBV5-4 and TRBJ2-7, with 8 nucleotides matching TRBD1. CDR3 length: 15 amino acids. The J segment lost 0 bases and the V segment lost 1 base, leaving 3 bases of the junction unmatched. The germline CDR1 and CDR2 sequences are SGHNT and YYREEE (reference sequence). The DNA read from the CDR3 is TGTGCCAGCAGCTTGCCAGGGGGCCGCTCCTACGAG. It yields the protein CASSLPGGRSYE. Given in full, the CDR3 is CASSLPGGRSYEQYF.

This clone was recorded at least ten times. With the read ending 3 residues before the CDR3 end, the germline J gene is used to fill in that end. The gene calls are TRBV7-8 and TRBJ1-5; D unresolved. Germline CDR1 is SGHVS and CDR2 is FQNEAQ. Trimming shortened V by 2 bases and J by 2 bases, and 10 bases separated the two germline ends. This CDR3 is 15 amino acids long. Incomplete CDR3 DNA: TGTGCCAGCAGCTTACGCCACTTAGGCAATCAGCCC. Encoded protein: CASSLRHLGNQP. The full CDR3 protein reads CASSLRHLGNQPQHF.

The sample holds many counts of this clone. The read ends 3 residues shy of where the CDR3 ends; the end is completed using the germline J gene. This sequence joins TRBV7-3 and TRBJ2-5, with D perhaps matching TRBD1 (6 bases). Germline-derived CDR1 and CDR2 are SGHTA and FQGTGA. V shed 2 bases and J shed 4 bases, with 14 bases lying between them. This CDR3 has 15 amino acids. The part of the CDR3 DNA that was read is TGTGCCAGCAGCTTATCGGGACACACTCTAGAGACC. Its protein is CASSLSGHTLET. The full CDR3 protein reads CASSLSGHTLETQYF. Full variable domain (remainder filled in from reference TRBV7-3 and TRBJ2-5): GAGVSQTPSNKVTEKGKYVELRCDPISGHTALYWYRQSLGQGPEFLIYFQGTGAADDSGLPNDRFFAVRPEGSVSTLKIQRTERGDSAVYLCASSLSGHTLETQYFGPGTRLLVL.

This clone was counted at least ten times. The CDR3 is cut off 3 residues early in the read; its end comes from the germline J gene. The chain employs TRBV4-1 and TRBJ1-3, with 7 bases matching TRBD1. Germline CDR1 and CDR2: MGHRA and YSYEKL. The CDR3 contains 15 residues. Trimming cost V 3 bases and J 0 bases; bases outside gene matches: 2. CDR3 amino acids: CASSQGDSSGNTIYF. CDR3 bases read: TGCGCCAGCAGCCAGGGGGACAGCTCTGGAAACACC.

In this sample, this clone turned up many times. Read coverage stops 3 residues before the CDR3 terminus; the germline J gene supplies the remainder. The chain employs TRBV20-1 and TRBJ2-1; D gene ambiguous. CDR1 and CDR2 (germline): DFQATT, SNEGSKA (reference sequence). The CDR3 has 14 amino acids. The germline V and J ends were trimmed by 0 bases and 9 bases, with 15 bases remaining between them. The covered CDR3 bases are TGCAGTGCTAGAGAAAGGGCTACCTCCGGTGAG. Its protein is CSARERATSGE. The CDR3 in its entirety is CSARERATSGEQFF.

This clone was seen ten or more times. The read terminates 3 residues before the CDR3 end, so the remaining end is supplied by the germline J gene. This chain joins TRBV10-3 and TRBJ2-7; D may be TRBD2 (5 bases). V lost 10 bases to trimming and J lost 0 bases, with 13 bases between them. Per germline, CDR1 ENHRY and CDR2 SYGVKD. CDR3 size: 13 residues. CDR3 protein: CATQEADSYEQYF. CDR3 bases read: TGTGCCACCCAGGAAGCGGACTCCTACGAG.

The sample holds many counts of this clone. The CDR3 here is CASSLGSRGLYSPLHF. CDR3 DNA, as far as it was read: TGCGCCAGCAGCTTGGGGAGCAGGGGGCTGTATTCACCC. This chain joins TRBV5-1 and TRBJ1-6; 8 nucleotides agree with TRBD1. Coverage ceases 3 residues before the CDR3 finishes, and the germline J gene fills in the end. With V trimmed by 0 bases and J by 8 bases, 7 bases remained unmatched. The CDR3 extends over 16 amino acids. The V gene's germline CDR1 is SGHRS and CDR2 YFSETQ.

This clone was seen ten or more times. The observed sequence ends 3 residues before the CDR3 terminus, with the missing tail filled in from the germline J gene. The J gene is TRBJ2-7, the V gene TRBV20-1; 9 bases match TRBD2. The CDR3 is made up of 14 amino acids. Per germline, CDR1 DFQATT and CDR2 SNEGSKA (reference sequence). Germline trimming cut 3 bases from V and 2 bases from J; bases unmatched to any gene: 5. The CDR3 bases that were read are TGCAGTGCTAGTTCAGGCGGGAGGGCCTACGAG. Translation: CSASSGGRAYE. Given in full, the CDR3 is CSASSGGRAYEQYF.